This T cell receptor beta chain was observed in a study of read filtering for tumor transcriptome and immune sequencing. As regards this clonotype: At one boundary the junction diverges from the germline segment, which might be a read error.

From about 400 ng of RNA, a library with molecular barcoded alpha/delta and beta/gamma adaptors was made. TCRdb itself ran the reads through MiXCR, one entry per CDR3 protein. The sample comprises about 57,000 distinct CDR3 sequences, approximately 15% of which are singletons, and 45% rests with the top ten. This TCR was recovered from a donor at least 40 years old with multiple myeloma. The sequenced sample was a population of CD138-negative cells sorted from bone marrow.

CDR3 region: CASSQDRIQPQHF. The CDR3 bases are TGCGCCAGCAGCCAAGATCGGATTCAGCCCCAGCATTTT. The rearrangement uses TRBV4-2 and TRBJ1-5; D is uncertain. This CDR3 contains 13 residues. Germline V gene sequence: CDR1 LGHNA, CDR2 YNFKEQ.